Listed below are T cell receptor beta chains from one sample, sequenced in a study of shared clonotypes between healthy human individuals. Generated by immunoSEQ multiplex PCR, the TCRdb table keeps only in-frame clones and is missing some. The repertoire holds 550,000 to 850,000 clones, roughly 72% seen once, with under 2% in the top ten. Sequenced sample: memory CD4+ T cells sorted from blood. The receptors here all came from a woman aged 30 to 39 in good health. CDR3s include the opening cysteine and the closing phenylalanine or tryptophan. D genes are given only for firm matches. Clone sizes are given selectively: once, few, many, or a class where the clone is expanded.

abundance	j_gene	d_gene	v_gene	CDR3aa	CDR3nt
-	TRBJ2-6	-	TRBV5-1	CASSLDVGSGGANVLTF	TGCGCCAGCAGCTTGGATGTCGGCTCAGGTGGGGCCAACGTCCTGACTTTC
-	TRBJ2-4	-	TRBV2	CASDVGSKNIQYF	TGTGCCAGCGACGTGGGCTCTAAAAACATTCAGTACTTC
-	TRBJ2-3	-	TRBV6-1	CASSERRPSTDTQYF	TGTGCCAGCAGCGAGCGGAGGCCCAGCACAGATACGCAGTATTTT
-	TRBJ2-1	TRBD2	TRBV4-2	CASSSSHWAGGGDEQFF	TGTGCCAGCAGCTCCTCGCATTGGGCGGGAGGGGGCGATGAGCAGTTCTTC
-	TRBJ2-1	TRBD2	TRBV19	CASSIRTSGNYNEQFF	TGTGCCAGTAGTATTAGGACTAGCGGGAACTACAATGAGCAGTTCTTC
-	TRBJ1-4	-	TRBV6-1	CASSELTSSGIGTNEKLFF	TGTGCCAGCAGTGAATTAACATCTTCCGGCATTGGTACTAATGAAAAACTGTTTTTT
-	TRBJ2-7	TRBD1	TRBV11-2	CASSLSETGPYEQYF	TGTGCCAGCAGCCTCAGTGAGACAGGGCCCTACGAGCAGTACTTC
once	TRBJ2-5	-	TRBV18	CASSPYVARSGSQYF	TGTGCCAGCTCACCATATGTAGCCCGCAGCGGGTCCCAGTACTTC
-	TRBJ1-2	-	TRBV28	CASRIGGRHYGYTF	TGTGCCAGCAGAATCGGGGGGCGGCACTATGGCTACACCTTC
few	TRBJ2-3	TRBD1	TRBV28	CASRETGLGTQYF	TGTGCCAGCAGGGAGACAGGGCTTGGTACGCAGTATTTT
-	TRBJ1-4	-	TRBV7-9	CASSLALVDRWGKLFF	TGTGCCAGCAGCTTAGCGCTAGTAGACCGCTGGGGTAAACTGTTTTTT
-	TRBJ1-1	TRBD1	TRBV28	CASSNDRANTEAFF	TGTGCCAGCAGTAACGACAGGGCAAACACTGAAGCTTTCTTT
-	TRBJ2-2	-	TRBV27	CASSQGNWAGELFF	TGTGCCAGCAGTCAAGGGAATTGGGCCGGGGAGCTGTTTTTT
-	TRBJ1-2	-	TRBV9	CASSGWGGGRANYGYTF	TGTGCCAGCAGCGGATGGGGGGGCGGACGAGCTAACTATGGCTACACCTTC
-	TRBJ1-2	-	TRBV30	CACLEAAFNYGYTF	TGTGCCTGCCTGGAGGCAGCCTTTAACTATGGCTACACCTTC
-	TRBJ2-1	-	TRBV19	CASRIGNDNEQFF	TGTGCCAGTCGTATCGGGAATGACAATGAGCAGTTCTTC
-	TRBJ2-1	TRBD2	TRBV10-1	CASSYIREDEQFF	TGCGCCAGCAGTTACATCCGGGAGGATGAGCAGTTCTTC
-	TRBJ2-7	TRBD2	TRBV29-1	CSAARGGLAGATTYEQYF	TGCAGCGCAGCTCGGGGGGGGTTAGCGGGAGCGACAACCTACGAGCAGTACTTC
-	TRBJ2-2	TRBD2	TRBV4-2	CASSQAGGATGELFF	TGTGCCAGCAGCCAAGCGGGAGGTGCCACCGGGGAGCTGTTTTTT
few	TRBJ2-2	TRBD2	TRBV11-2	CASSLSGGDTGELFF	TGTGCCAGCAGCTTATCGGGAGGGGACACCGGGGAGCTGTTTTTT
-	TRBJ2-3	-	TRBV7-3	CASSLGNSYTDTQYF	TGTGCCAGCAGTCTAGGGAACTCATACACAGATACGCAGTATTTT
few	TRBJ2-7	-	TRBV18	CASSHRDGTYEQYF	TGTGCCAGCTCACATAGGGACGGTACCTACGAGCAGTACTTC
-	TRBJ2-7	-	TRBV5-1	CASSFLGGASYEQYF	TGCGCCAGCAGCTTTCTTGGAGGGGCCTCCTACGAGCAGTACTTC
-	TRBJ2-7	-	TRBV25-1	CASSENGRSTEQYF	TGTGCCAGCAGTGAAAACGGCAGGTCGACCGAGCAGTACTTC
-	TRBJ1-4	TRBD1	TRBV18	CASSTGTGDEKLFF	TGTGCCAGCTCTACCGGGACAGGGGATGAAAAACTGTTTTTT
once	TRBJ2-7	-	TRBV5-6	CASSWTTGSYEQYF	TGTGCCAGCAGCTGGACTACAGGGTCCTACGAGCAGTACTTC
-	TRBJ2-7	TRBD2	TRBV28	CASRIRLAGGYEQYF	TGTGCCAGCAGGATAAGACTAGCGGGAGGGTACGAGCAGTACTTC
-	TRBJ2-5	-	TRBV6-1	CATPGRRETQYF	TGTGCCACCCCCGGTAGGCGGGAGACCCAGTACTTC